This passage covers 13 T cell receptor beta chains from one sample sequenced in a study of blood T cell repertoires in COVID-19. Assay used: immunoSEQ multiplex PCR; TCRdb lists only in-frame clones, some missing. This sample yields 200,000 or so clones, of which 84% are seen a single time; less than 2% belongs to the top ten. The sample taken for sequencing was PBMCs or T cells enriched from blood (not recorded which). These receptors all stem from a man between 60 and 75 years old who had recovered from COVID-19.

This clone appeared a few times. The chain employs TRBV11-3 and TRBJ2-7, with D possibly TRBD1 on 7 matching bases. Trimming stripped 5 bases from V and 3 bases from J, with 14 bases between. Germline assignment: CDR1 SGHNT and CDR2 YENEEA. The CDR3 loop spans 14 amino acids. CDR3 sequence reads: CASSARDRHYEQYF. The CDR3 DNA sequence: TGTGCCAGCAGCGCGCGGGACAGACACTACGAGCAGTACTTC.

This clone was seen only a few times. CDR3 sequence (DNA): TGTGCCAGCAGGGCGGAGGACAGTGCCTACGAGCAGTACTTC. This translates into CASRAEDSAYEQYF. The rearrangement joins TRBV6-5 to TRBJ2-7; maybe TRBD1 (6 bases). CDR1 and CDR2 from the germline V gene are MNHEY and SVGAGI. This CDR3 spans 14 amino acids. Trimming shortened V by 6 bases and J by 2 bases, and 14 bases separated the two germline ends.

This clone was counted between two and nine times. The rearrangement joins TRBV5-1 to TRBJ2-2; 8 nucleotides line up with TRBD1. The germline V gene encodes CDR1 SGHRS and CDR2 YFSETQ. This CDR3 comprises 15 residues. V dropped 4 bases and J dropped 1; count of bases not matched to a gene: 3. For the CDR3, the DNA is TGCGCCAGCAGCCCCGGACAGGGGAACACCGGGGAGCTGTTTTTT. It encodes CASSPGQGNTGELFF.

The chain carries TRBV5-1 and TRBJ2-7; 12 bases match TRBD1. There are 14 residues in the CDR3. Trimming removed 7 bases from V and 6 bases from J; junction bases left unmatched: 8. Germline lookup yields CDR1 SGHRS and CDR2 YFSETQ. The CDR3 loop is CASARDRGPGEQYF. The CDR3 nucleotides read TGCGCCAGCGCCCGGGACAGGGGGCCCGGCGAGCAGTACTTC.

The chain recombines TRBV2 with TRBJ2-1; TRBD2 is a possible D gene (6 bases). V was pared by 6 bases and J by 3 bases, with 12 bases between. Germline V lookup: CDR1 SNHLY, CDR2 FYNNEI. This CDR3 has 14 residues. The DNA for the CDR3 is TGTGCCAGCAGCCCTCCGGGGGTCTACAATGAGCAGTTCTTC. This sequence encodes CASSPPGVYNEQFF.

The chain employs TRBV27 and TRBJ1-1, with 8 nucleotides matching TRBD1. Germline CDR1 is MNHEY and CDR2 is SMNVEV (reference sequence). The CDR3 length is 13 residues. The V and J ends lost 5 bases and 3 bases, in that order; junction bases with no gene match: 2. The CDR3 is CASSKQGDTEAFF. The CDR3 DNA reads as TGTGCCAGCAGTAAACAGGGGGACACTGAAGCTTTCTTT.

The chain recombines TRBV4-2 with TRBJ2-3, with TRBD2 matching over 13 bases. From germline, CDR1 is LGHNA and CDR2 YNFKEQ. The CDR3 totals 15 residues. V gave up 4 bases and J gave up 8 bases; unmatched junction bases: 6. CDR3 in amino acids: CASSPTSGGAFTQYF. For the CDR3, the DNA is TGTGCCAGCAGCCCCACTAGCGGGGGGGCCTTTACGCAGTATTTT.

This clone was counted between two and nine times. The chain combines TRBV2 with TRBJ2-7; TRBD1 aligns across 8 bases. Germline CDR1 reads SNHLY; CDR2 reads FYNNEI. This CDR3 is 16 amino acids long. Trimming took 3 bases from V and 9 from J; bases not matched to a gene: 16. The CDR3 loop is CASSDPQGGQAPGQYF. In DNA, the CDR3 is TGTGCCAGCAGTGACCCACAGGGGGGACAAGCACCGGGGCAGTACTTC.

Only a few counts were recorded for this clone. This chain uses TRBV7-2 with TRBJ2-1, with TRBD2 as a possible D gene (5 bases). This CDR3 has 19 amino acids. V was pared by 1 base and J by 4 bases, with 23 bases between. Germline CDR1 reads SGHTA; CDR2 reads FQGNSA. The CDR3 spells CASSLDPTRLLFKYNEQFF. DNA for the CDR3: TGTGCCAGCAGCTTAGACCCAACACGACTACTCTTTAAGTACAATGAGCAGTTCTTC.

The chain combines TRBV18 with TRBJ2-5; 14 nucleotides agree with TRBD2. The CDR3 spans 17 residues. Germline CDR1 reads KGHSH; CDR2 reads LQKENI. J gave up 5 bases and V 3 bases, and 8 bases lay outside the gene matches. The CDR3 here is CASSPRGLAGEGETQYF. CDR3 DNA: TGTGCCAGCTCACCTCGGGGACTAGCGGGGGAAGGTGAGACCCAGTACTTC. The complete variable domain, with remaining parts taken from reference TRBV18 and TRBJ2-5, reads NAGVMQNPRHLVRRRGQEARLRCSPMKGHSHVYWYRQLPEEGLKFMVYLQKENIIDESGMPKERFSAEFPKEGPSILRIQQVVRGDSAAYFCASSPRGLAGEGETQYFGPGTRLLVL.

The rearrangement links TRBV27 to TRBJ1-6, with D maybe TRBD1 (6 bases). The CDR3 is 14 residues long. V lost 1 base and J 13 bases, leaving 14 bases between the germline ends. The V gene's germline CDR1 is MNHEY and CDR2 SMNVEV (reference sequence). CDR3 residues: CASSLYTDSPPLHF. The DNA for the CDR3 is TGTGCCAGCAGTTTATATACGGACAGTCCGCCCCTCCACTTT.

This clone was seen ten or more times. This sequence joins TRBV4-3 and TRBJ1-2, with no clear D. The germline V gene encodes CDR1 LGHNA and CDR2 YSLEER. Trimming took off 4 bases at V and 3 bases at J, with 15 bases between the two ends. There are 15 residues in the CDR3. The CDR3 nucleotides are TGCGCCAGCAGCCGCCTAGGCGCTCTCCACTATGGCTACACCTTC. It specifies CASSRLGALHYGYTF.

This chain uses TRBV7-8 with TRBJ1-6; 8 positions match TRBD1. The germline V gene encodes CDR1 SGHVS and CDR2 FQNEAQ. The CDR3 has 15 residues. The junction had 2 bases not matched to a gene; V was cut back by 5 bases and J by 2 bases. The CDR3 spells CASSQQGAYNSPLHF. In DNA form, the CDR3 reads TGTGCCAGCAGCCAACAGGGGGCCTATAATTCACCCCTCCACTTT.